Given below is one TCR beta chain in context. What it recognizes is unknown. Germline loops: CDR1 DFQATT, CDR2 SNEGSKA (reference sequence). Trimming shortened V by 6 bases and J by 7 bases, and 8 bases separated the two germline ends. The CDR3 has 10 residues. Cultured CD4+ T-cell DNA underwent Oncomine TCR Beta short-read sequencing. Each CDR3 protein gets one entry after TCRdb re-called the PCR reads with MiXCR. The sample yields around 7,800 distinct CDR3 sequences, around three fifths seen once. The data belong to a study of vaccination and CD4 T cells after COVID-19. As for the study in general: The study collected post-vaccine samples a median around 67 days after dose two, with a range of 14 to 241. Overlapping peptides of the spike proteins of SARS-CoV-2, HCoV-NL63, HCoV-OC43 and HCoV-229E were used for cell stimulation.

Treatment here: approximately nine-day PBMC culture with coronavirus spike peptide pools or control peptides (ViraFEST assay). V and J are TRBV20-1 and TRBJ2-3, with D unresolved. The sample taken for sequencing was CD4+ T cells from blood, cultured in vitro. The source of this sequence is a human donor who had recovered from COVID-19. The CDR3 is CSALKNTQYF. CDR3 bases: TGCAGTGCGTTAAAAAATACGCAGTATTTT.